This T cell receptor (beta chain) derives from a study of T-cell memory formation after mild COVID-19. Notes on the study in general: Shrinking CD4+ clones were chiefly CM and EM; CD8+ ones were chiefly EMRA. The study found balanced CD4/CD8 in clones contracting day 15 to 85 and a CD4+ lean in later expanders.

Sample barcodes and UMIs were carried by the TCR alpha and TCR beta cDNA libraries that 5'RACE generated with constant-segment primers. TCRdb analysed the 5' RACE reads with MiXCR anew, one entry per CDR3 protein. The sample records over 55,000 distinct CDR3 sequences, 9.5% to 15% being singletons. The sample holds a few counts of this clonotype. Antigen: not known. Trimming removed 2 bases at V and 2 bases at J, with 14 bases between. This CDR3 has 16 residues. Germline loops: CDR1 KGHDR, CDR2 SFDVKD. The chain joins TRBV24-1 to TRBJ2-5; D is perhaps TRBD1 or TRBD2 (7 bases each). The TCR was taken from a man aged 18 to 30 who had mild COVID-19 (a few samples of this study predate the infection). Cell type and time point are not known. Sequencing was performed on PBMCs or a T cell subset sorted from them (not recorded which). The CDR3 here is CATSDSVRGGQETQYF. The CDR3 DNA reads as TGTGCCACCAGTGATTCGGTCAGGGGGGGTCAAGAGACCCAGTACTTC.